What follows describes a single T cell receptor beta chain. The antigen is undetermined. Profiling relied on immunoSEQ multiplex PCR, and the TCRdb table lists in-frame clones only, not all of them. The sample lists roughly 60,000 clones, 85% to 95% seen once, with 0.44% in the top ten. The CDR3 runs to 13 residues. Germline-derived CDR1 and CDR2 are SNHLY and FYNNEI. V lost 1 base and J 5 bases, leaving 8 bases between the germline ends. This entry belongs to a study of OX40 agonist ivuxolimab in advanced cancers. Study-wide context: From roughly 23 to 85 years was the age range, with a mean of approximately 63 years, and about 83% were male. Findings and caveats of the study: At doses 0.1 to 3.0 mg/kg, CD4+ and CD8+ clones expanded.

This clonotype was sampled from an adult with an advanced solid tumor such as melanoma, head and neck, liver or kidney cancer. The specimen comprised CD4+ or CD8+ T cells sorted from blood, sampled in a trial of the OX40 agonist ivuxolimab. This chain connects TRBV2 to TRBJ1-2; no firm D call. CDR3 in amino acids: CASSEGADYGYTF. As DNA, the CDR3 is TGTGCCAGCAGTGAAGGGGCGGATTATGGCTACACCTTC.